The present entry profiles one T cell receptor beta chain with its context. These data are taken from a study of STAT5B mutations in CD4+ large granular lymphocyte leukemia. The CDR3 totals 16 residues. The junction had 7 bases not matched to a gene; V was cut back by 2 bases and J by 9 bases. Germline CDR1 is MGHRA and CDR2 is YSYEKL. Some clones are missing from TCRdb's copy, which holds only in-frame ones; the method was immunoSEQ multiplex PCR. The sample carries fewer than 40,000 clones, 78% recorded once. The chain has TRBV4-1 and TRBJ2-1, with TRBD2 matching over 13 bases. Source material: CD4+ T cells from blood buffy coats. This TCR was sampled from a human donor in good health. The DNA of the CDR3 is TGCGCCAGCAGCCAACCCACTAGCGGGAGGGCCAGTGAGCAGTTCTTC. Translation gives CASSQPTSGRASEQFF.